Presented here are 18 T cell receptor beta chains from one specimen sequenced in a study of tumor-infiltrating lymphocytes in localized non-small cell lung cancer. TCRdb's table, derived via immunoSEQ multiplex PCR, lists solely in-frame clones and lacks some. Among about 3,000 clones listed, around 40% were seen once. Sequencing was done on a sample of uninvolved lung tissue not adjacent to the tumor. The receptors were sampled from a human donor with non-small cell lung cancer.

CDR3 DNA sequence: TGTGCCAGCAGCACGGGACCGAGTAACTATGGCTACACCTTC. This encodes CASSTGPSNYGYTF. This sequence joins TRBV7-2 and TRBJ1-2; TRBD1 is a possible D gene (5 bases). The ends were cut back, 5 bases at V and 1 base at J, with 11 bases in the middle. There are 14 residues in the CDR3. Looked up from germline, CDR1 is SGHTA and CDR2 is FQGNSA.

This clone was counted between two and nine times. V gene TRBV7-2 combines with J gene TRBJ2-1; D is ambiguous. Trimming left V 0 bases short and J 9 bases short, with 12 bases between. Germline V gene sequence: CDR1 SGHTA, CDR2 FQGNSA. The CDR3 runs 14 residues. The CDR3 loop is CASSLAPPRSEQFF. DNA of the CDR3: TGTGCCAGCAGCTTAGCCCCTCCTAGGAGTGAGCAGTTCTTC.

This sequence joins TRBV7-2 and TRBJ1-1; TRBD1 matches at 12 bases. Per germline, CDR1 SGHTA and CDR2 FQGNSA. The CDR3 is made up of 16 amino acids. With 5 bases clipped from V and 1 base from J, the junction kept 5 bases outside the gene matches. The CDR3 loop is CASSARDRGPNTEAFF. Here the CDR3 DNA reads TGTGCCAGCAGCGCCCGGGACAGGGGGCCGAACACTGAAGCTTTCTTT.

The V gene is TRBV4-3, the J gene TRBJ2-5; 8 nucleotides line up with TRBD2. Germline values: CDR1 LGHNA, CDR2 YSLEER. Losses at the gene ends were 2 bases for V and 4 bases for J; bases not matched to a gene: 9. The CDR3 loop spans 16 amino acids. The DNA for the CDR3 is TGCGCCAGCAGCCAATCAGCGGGAGTTTCGGGAGAGACCCAGTACTTC. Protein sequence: CASSQSAGVSGETQYF.

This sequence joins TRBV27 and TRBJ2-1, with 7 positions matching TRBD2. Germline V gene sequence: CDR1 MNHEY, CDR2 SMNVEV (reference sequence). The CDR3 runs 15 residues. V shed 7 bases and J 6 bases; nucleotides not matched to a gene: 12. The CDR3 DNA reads TGTGCCAGCAACGCTATTCCGGGACTACTCAATGAGCAGTTCTTC. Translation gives CASNAIPGLLNEQFF.

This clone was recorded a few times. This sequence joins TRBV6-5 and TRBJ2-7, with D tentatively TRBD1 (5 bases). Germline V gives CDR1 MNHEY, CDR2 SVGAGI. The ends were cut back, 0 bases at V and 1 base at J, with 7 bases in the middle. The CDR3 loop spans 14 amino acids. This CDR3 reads CASSYSPGSYEQYF. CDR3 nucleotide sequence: TGTGCCAGCAGTTACTCTCCAGGGTCCTACGAGCAGTACTTC.

CDR3 nucleotide sequence: TGTGCCAGCAGCTTAACATCGGGCCAGGGGGCCTATGAGCAGTTCTTC. Protein sequence: CASSLTSGQGAYEQFF. The chain links TRBV7-9 to TRBJ2-1; 8 bases fit TRBD1. The V and J ends lost 2 bases and 8 bases, in that order; junction bases with no gene match: 11. The CDR3 covers 16 residues. Germline CDR1 SEHNR, CDR2 FQNEAQ (reference sequence).

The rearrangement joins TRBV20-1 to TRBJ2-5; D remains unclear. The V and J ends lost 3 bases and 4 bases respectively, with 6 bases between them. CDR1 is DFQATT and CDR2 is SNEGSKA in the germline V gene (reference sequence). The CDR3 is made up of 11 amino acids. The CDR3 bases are TGCAGTGCTAGTCCCGTAGAGACCCAGTACTTC. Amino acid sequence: CSASPVETQYF.

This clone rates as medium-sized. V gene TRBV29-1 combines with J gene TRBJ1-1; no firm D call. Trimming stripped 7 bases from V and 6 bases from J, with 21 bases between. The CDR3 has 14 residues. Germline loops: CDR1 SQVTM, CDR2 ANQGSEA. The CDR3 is CSALRYDLWAEAFF. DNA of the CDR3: TGCAGCGCCCTCCGTTACGACCTGTGGGCTGAAGCTTTCTTT.

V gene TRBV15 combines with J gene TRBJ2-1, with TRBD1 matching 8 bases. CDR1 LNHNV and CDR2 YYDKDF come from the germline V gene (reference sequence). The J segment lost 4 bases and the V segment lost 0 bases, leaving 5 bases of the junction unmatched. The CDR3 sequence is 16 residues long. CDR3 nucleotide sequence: TGTGCCACCAGCAGAGATCGAGGACAGGGATACAATGAGCAGTTCTTC. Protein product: CATSRDRGQGYNEQFF. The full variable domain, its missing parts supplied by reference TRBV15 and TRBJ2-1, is DAMVIQNPRYQVTQFGKPVTLSCSQTLNHNVMYWYQQKSSQAPKLLFHYYDKDFNNEADTPDNFQSRRPNTSFCFLDIRSPGLGDTAMYLCATSRDRGQGYNEQFFGPGTRLTVL.

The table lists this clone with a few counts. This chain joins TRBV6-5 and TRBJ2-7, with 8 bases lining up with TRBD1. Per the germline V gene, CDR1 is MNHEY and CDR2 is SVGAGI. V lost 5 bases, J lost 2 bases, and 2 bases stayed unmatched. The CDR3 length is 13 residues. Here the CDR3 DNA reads TGTGCCAGCAGTGACAGGGGTCCCTACGAGCAGTACGTC. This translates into CASSDRGPYEQYV.

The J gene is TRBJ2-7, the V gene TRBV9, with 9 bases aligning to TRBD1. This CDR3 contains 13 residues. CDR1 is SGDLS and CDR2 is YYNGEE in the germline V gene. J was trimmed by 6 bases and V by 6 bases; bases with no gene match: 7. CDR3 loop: CASTDWTGAEQYV. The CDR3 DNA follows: TGTGCCAGCACCGACTGGACAGGGGCCGAGCAGTACGTC.

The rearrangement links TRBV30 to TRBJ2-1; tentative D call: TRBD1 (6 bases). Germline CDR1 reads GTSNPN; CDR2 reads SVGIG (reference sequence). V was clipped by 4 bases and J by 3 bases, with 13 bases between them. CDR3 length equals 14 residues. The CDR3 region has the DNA TGTGCCTGGACAGGGACATATTTCTACAATGAGCAGTTCTTC. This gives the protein CAWTGTYFYNEQFF.

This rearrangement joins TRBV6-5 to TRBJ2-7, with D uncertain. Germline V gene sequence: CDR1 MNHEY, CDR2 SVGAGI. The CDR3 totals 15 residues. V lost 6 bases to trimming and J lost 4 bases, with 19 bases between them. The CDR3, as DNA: TGTGCCAGCAGCCCCACTCCGATACTGGTATACGAGCAGTACGTC. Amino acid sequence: CASSPTPILVYEQYV.

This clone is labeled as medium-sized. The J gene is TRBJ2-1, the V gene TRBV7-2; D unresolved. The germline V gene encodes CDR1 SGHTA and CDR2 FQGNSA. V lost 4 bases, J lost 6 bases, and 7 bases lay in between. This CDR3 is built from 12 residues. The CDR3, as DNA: TGTGCCAGCAGCTCCGGACCCAATGAGCAGTTCTTC. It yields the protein CASSSGPNEQFF. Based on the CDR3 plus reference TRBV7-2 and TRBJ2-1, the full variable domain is GAGVSQSPSNKVTEKGKDVELRCDPISGHTALYWYRQSLGQGLEFLIYFQGNSAPDKSGLPSDRFSAERTGGSVSTLTIQRTQQEDSAVYLCASSSGPNEQFFGPGTRLTVL.

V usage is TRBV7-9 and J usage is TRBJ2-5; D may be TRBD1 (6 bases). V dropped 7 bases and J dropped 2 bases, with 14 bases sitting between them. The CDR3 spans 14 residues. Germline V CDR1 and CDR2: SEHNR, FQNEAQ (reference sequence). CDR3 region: CASTGQSVQETQYF. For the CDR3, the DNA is TGTGCCAGCACCGGACAGAGCGTGCAAGAGACCCAGTACTTC.

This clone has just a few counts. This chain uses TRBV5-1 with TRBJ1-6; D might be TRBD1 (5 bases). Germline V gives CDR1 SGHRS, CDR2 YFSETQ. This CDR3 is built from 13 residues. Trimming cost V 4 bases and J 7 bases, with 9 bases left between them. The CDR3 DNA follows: TGCGCCAGCAGCCCCGGGGGGAATTCACCCCTCCACTTT. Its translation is CASSPGGNSPLHF.

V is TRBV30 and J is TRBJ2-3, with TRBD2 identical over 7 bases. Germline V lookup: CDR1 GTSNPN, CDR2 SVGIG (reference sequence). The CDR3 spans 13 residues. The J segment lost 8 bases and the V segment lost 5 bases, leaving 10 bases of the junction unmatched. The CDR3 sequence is CAWDPSGRRTQYF. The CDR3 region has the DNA TGTGCCTGGGACCCTAGCGGCCGACGTACGCAGTATTTT.